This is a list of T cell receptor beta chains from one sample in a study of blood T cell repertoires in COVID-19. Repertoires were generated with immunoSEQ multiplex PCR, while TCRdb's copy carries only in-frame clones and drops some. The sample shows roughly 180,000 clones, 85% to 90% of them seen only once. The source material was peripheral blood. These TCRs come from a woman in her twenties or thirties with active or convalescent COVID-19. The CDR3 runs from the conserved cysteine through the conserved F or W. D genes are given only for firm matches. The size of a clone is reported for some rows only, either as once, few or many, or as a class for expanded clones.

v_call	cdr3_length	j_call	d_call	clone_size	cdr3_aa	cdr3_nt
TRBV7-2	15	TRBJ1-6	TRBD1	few	CASSLIGTANSPLHF	TGTGCCAGCAGCTTAATTGGGACAGCGAATTCACCCCTCCACTTT
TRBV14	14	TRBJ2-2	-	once	CASSQEMNTGELFF	TGTGCCAGCAGCCAGGAGATGAACACCGGGGAGCTGTTTTTT
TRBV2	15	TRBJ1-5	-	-	CASSEGSPKSRPQHF	TGTGCCAGCAGTGAGGGCAGCCCAAAGAGTCGGCCCCAGCATTTT
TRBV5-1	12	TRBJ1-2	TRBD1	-	CASSWDRDGYTF	TGCGCCAGCAGCTGGGACAGGGATGGCTACACCTTC
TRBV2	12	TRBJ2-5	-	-	CASSVEQETQYF	TGTGCCAGCAGTGTGGAGCAAGAGACCCAGTACTTC
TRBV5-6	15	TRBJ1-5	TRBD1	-	CASSLGRGLWQPQHF	TGTGCCAGCAGCTTGGGCAGGGGGCTATGGCAGCCCCAGCATTTT
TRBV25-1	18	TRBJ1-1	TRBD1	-	CASSCSLEDRGELDEAFF	TGTGCCAGCAGTTGCAGCCTGGAGGACAGGGGAGAATTGGATGAAGCTTTCTTT
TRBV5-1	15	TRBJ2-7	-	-	CASSLAGVSTYEQYF	TGCGCCAGCAGCTTGGCAGGGGTGAGCACCTACGAGCAGTACTTC
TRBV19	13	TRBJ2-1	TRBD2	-	CASRRLAGLEQFF	TGTGCCAGTAGGAGACTAGCTGGGCTTGAGCAGTTCTTC
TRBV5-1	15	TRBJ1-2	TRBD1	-	CASSLERQGIYGYTF	TGCGCCAGCAGCTTGGAGCGACAGGGGATCTATGGCTACACCTTC
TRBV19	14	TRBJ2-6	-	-	CASRPQSGANVLTF	TGTGCCAGTAGACCACAATCTGGGGCCAACGTCCTGACTTTC
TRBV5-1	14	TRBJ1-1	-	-	CASSLGELNTEAFF	TGCGCCAGCAGCTTGGGGGAGTTGAACACTGAAGCTTTCTTT
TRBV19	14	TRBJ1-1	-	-	CASSPDILNTEAFF	TGTGCCAGTAGCCCTGACATCCTGAACACTGAAGCTTTCTTT
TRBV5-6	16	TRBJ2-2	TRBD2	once	CASSLGPSGVFGELFF	TGTGCCAGCAGCTTGGGCCCTAGCGGGGTTTTCGGGGAGCTGTTTTTT
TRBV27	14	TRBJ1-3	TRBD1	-	CASSRQGSGNTIYF	TGTGCCAGCAGCCGACAGGGCTCTGGAAACACCATATATTTT
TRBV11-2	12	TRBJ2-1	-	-	CASSLAPGEQFF	TGTGCCAGCAGCCTAGCCCCAGGGGAGCAGTTCTTC
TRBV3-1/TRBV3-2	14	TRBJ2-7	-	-	CASSQGWQAYEQYF	TGTGCCAGCAGCCAAGGATGGCAGGCCTACGAGCAGTACTTC
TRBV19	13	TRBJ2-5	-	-	CASKTRGQETQYF	TGTGCCAGTAAAACCCGAGGGCAAGAGACCCAGTACTTC
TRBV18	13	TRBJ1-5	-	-	CASSQGWGQPQHF	TGTGCCAGCTCACAGGGGTGGGGTCAGCCCCAGCATTTT
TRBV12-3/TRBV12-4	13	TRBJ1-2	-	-	CASSLVGGKGYTF	TGTGCCAGCAGTTTAGTCGGGGGAAAGGGCTACACCTTC
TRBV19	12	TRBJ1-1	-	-	CASNTGSAEAFF	TGTGCCAGTAACACAGGGTCCGCTGAAGCTTTCTTT
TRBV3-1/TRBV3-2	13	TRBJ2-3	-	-	CASSPLGGHTQYF	TGTGCCAGCAGCCCACTTGGAGGGCATACGCAGTATTTT
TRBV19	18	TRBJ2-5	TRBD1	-	CASSFLPLDRARKETQYF	TGTGCCAGTAGCTTTCTTCCCCTGGACAGGGCCAGAAAAGAGACCCAGTACTTC
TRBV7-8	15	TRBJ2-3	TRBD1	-	CASSYGQGWSDTQYF	TGTGCCAGCAGTTACGGACAGGGATGGTCAGATACGCAGTATTTT
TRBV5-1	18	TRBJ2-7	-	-	CASSLAWPRRGLPYEQYF	TGCGCCAGCAGCTTGGCCTGGCCCCGTCGAGGGCTTCCCTACGAGCAGTACTTC